This T cell receptor (beta chain) appears in the sequencing data of a study of regulatory T cells in long-lasting Graves disease. Combining iRepertoire HTBI primers with Arm-PCR of CDR3 regions, the authors built TCR beta libraries. Each CDR3 protein gets one entry after TCRdb re-called the multiplex PCR reads with MiXCR. The repertoire holds 350,000 to 400,000 distinct CDR3 sequences, with around a sixth as singletons. Noted time point: newly diagnosed GD, antithyroid drugs for less than 3 months. PBMC-derived RNA was used for the TCR library. There are 15 residues in the CDR3. V shed 1 base and J shed 2 bases, with 10 bases lying between them. This clonotype was detected ten times or more.

Sequences were derived from peripheral blood mononuclear cells (PBMCs), sampled at new diagnosis, from a patient treated with antithyroid drugs. The rearrangement links TRBV12-3 or TRBV12-4 to TRBJ2-3; no clear D gene. The sequence came from a female donor with Graves disease. In DNA form, the CDR3 reads TGTGCCAGCAGTTTAGGCCCCGGGTCCACAGATACGCAGTATTTT. This gives the protein CASSLGPGSTDTQYF.